This T cell receptor (beta chain) is drawn from a study of OX40 agonist ivuxolimab in advanced cancers. Assay: immunoSEQ multiplex PCR; the TCRdb copy retains only in-frame clones and omits some. The table includes under 60,000 clones, almost 90% detected once. The length of the CDR3 is 11 residues. The germline V gene encodes CDR1 SNHLY and CDR2 FYNNEI. Trimming pared 7 bases from V and 4 bases from J, leaving 7 bases between. The rearrangement links TRBV2 to TRBJ1-2; D ambiguous. The sequence came from an adult with an advanced solid tumor such as melanoma, head and neck, liver or kidney cancer. The material was CD4+ or CD8+ T cells sorted from blood, obtained in a trial of the OX40 agonist ivuxolimab. The chain's CDR3 is CASTPGYGYTF. The CDR3 coding sequence is TGTGCCAGCACTCCGGGCTATGGCTACACCTTC.